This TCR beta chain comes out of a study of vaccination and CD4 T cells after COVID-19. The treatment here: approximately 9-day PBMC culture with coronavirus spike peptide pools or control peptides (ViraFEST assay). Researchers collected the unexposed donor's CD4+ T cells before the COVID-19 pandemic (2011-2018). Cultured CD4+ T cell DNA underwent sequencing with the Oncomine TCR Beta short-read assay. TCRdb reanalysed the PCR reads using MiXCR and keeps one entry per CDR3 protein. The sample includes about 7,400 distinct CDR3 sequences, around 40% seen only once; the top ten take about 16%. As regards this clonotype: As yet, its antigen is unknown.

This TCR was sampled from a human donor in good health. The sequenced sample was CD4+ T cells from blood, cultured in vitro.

In DNA form, the CDR3 reads TGTGCCAGCAGTTACGAAGTGGCGGGGCCCAAAAACATTCAGTACTTC. This gives the protein CASSYEVAGPKNIQYF. This sequence joins TRBV6-2 or TRBV6-3 and TRBJ2-4, with D possibly matching TRBD2 (6 bases). The CDR3 has 16 amino acids. The V gene lost 2 bases and the J gene lost 2 bases, with 13 bases spanning the gap. The V gene's germline CDR1 is MNHEY and CDR2 SVGEGT.